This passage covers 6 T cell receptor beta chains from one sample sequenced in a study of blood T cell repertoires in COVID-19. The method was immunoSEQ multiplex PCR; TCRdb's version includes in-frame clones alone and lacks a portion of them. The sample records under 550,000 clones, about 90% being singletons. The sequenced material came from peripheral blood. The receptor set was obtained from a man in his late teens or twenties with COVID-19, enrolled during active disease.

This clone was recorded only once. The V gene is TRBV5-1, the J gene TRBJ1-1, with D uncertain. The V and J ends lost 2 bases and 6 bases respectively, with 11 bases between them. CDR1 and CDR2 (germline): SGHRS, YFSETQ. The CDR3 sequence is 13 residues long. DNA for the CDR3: TGCGCCAGCAGCTTTGGACTGGAGCCTGAAGCTTTCTTT. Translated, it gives CASSFGLEPEAFF.

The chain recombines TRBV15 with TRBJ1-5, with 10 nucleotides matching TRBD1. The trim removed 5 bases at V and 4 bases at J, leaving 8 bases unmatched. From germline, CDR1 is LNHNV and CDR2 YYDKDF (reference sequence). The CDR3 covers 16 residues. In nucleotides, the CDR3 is TGTGCCACCAGCCCGGGGACAGGGGTATGGAATCAGCCCCAGCATTTT. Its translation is CATSPGTGVWNQPQHF.

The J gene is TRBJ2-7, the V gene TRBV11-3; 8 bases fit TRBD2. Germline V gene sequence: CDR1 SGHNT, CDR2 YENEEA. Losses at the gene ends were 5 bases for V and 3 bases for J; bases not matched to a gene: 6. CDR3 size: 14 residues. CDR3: CASSTAGDVYEQYF. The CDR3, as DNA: TGTGCCAGCAGCACAGCGGGAGATGTCTACGAGCAGTACTTC. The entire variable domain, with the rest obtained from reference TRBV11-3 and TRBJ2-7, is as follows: EAGVVQSPRYKIIEKKQPVAFWCNPISGHNTLYWYLQNLGQGPELLIRYENEEAVDDSQLPKDRFSAERLKGVDSTLKIQPAELGDSAVYLCASSTAGDVYEQYFGPGTRLTVT.

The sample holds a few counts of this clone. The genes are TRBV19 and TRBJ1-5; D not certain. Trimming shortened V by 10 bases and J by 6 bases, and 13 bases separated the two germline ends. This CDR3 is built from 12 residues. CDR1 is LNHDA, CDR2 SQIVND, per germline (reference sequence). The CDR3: CATTDYSQPQHF. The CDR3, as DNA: TGTGCCACGACCGACTACAGTCAGCCCCAGCATTTT.

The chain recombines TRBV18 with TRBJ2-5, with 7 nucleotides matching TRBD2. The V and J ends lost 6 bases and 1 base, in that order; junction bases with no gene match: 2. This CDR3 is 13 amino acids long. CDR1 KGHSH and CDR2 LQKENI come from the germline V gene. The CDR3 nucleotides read TGTGCCAGCTCCGGGGGGACCCAAGAGACCCAGTACTTC. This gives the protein CASSGGTQETQYF.

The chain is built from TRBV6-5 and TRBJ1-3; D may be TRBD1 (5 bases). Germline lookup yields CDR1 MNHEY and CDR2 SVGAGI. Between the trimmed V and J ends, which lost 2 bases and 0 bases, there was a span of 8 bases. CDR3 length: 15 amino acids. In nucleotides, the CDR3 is TGTGCCAGCAGTTACCAGGGCATCTCTGGAAACACCATATATTTT. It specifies CASSYQGISGNTIYF.